Here is one T cell receptor (beta chain) with its context. The data originate from a study of blood T cell repertoires in COVID-19. Turning to the study itself: The origin of the acute and convalescent COVID-19 samples was the United States, Italy and Spain. Nucleic acid was either cDNA or gDNA, and it came from T cells, B-cell-depleted T cells, or PBMCs.

V was clipped by 5 bases and J by 2 bases; unmatched bases: 4. This CDR3 has 16 residues. CDR1 MDHEN and CDR2 SYDVKM come from the germline V gene. As handled by the study authors: How many nucleated cells were present was estimated from reference gene primer amplification. Data came from immunoSEQ multiplex PCR; TCRdb stores just in-frame clones and leaves some out. V, J and clone size reflect that table, while D and trimming were determined from the DNA. In the table there are about 110,000 clones, approximately 80% of which are singletons. J is TRBJ1-6 and V is TRBV28, with 9 nucleotides matching TRBD1. The TCR comes from a woman aged 70 to 79 with acute or convalescent COVID-19. Sequencing was performed on peripheral blood. CDR3 in amino acids: CASSGTGRAYNSPLHF. In DNA form, the CDR3 reads TGTGCCAGCAGTGGGACAGGGAGGGCCTATAATTCACCCCTCCACTTT. The full variable domain, with the rest looked up from reference TRBV28 and TRBJ1-6, is DVKVTQSSRYLVKRTGEKVFLECVQDMDHENMFWYRQDPGLGLRLIYFSYDVKMKEKGDIPEGYSVSREKKERFSLILESASTNQTSMYLCASSGTGRAYNSPLHFGNGTRLTVT.